A single T cell receptor (beta chain) is shown here with its context. Produced via immunoSEQ multiplex PCR; TCRdb's table is partial and in-frame only. The repertoire consists of 70,000 to 90,000 clones, with about 84% occurring once and the leading ten covering about 8%. This sample was taken from a study of blood T cell repertoires in COVID-19. Sequencing used peripheral blood. The receptor comes from a middle-aged man with active COVID-19.

This CDR3 reads CSATYNYGYTF. For the CDR3, the DNA is TGCAGTGCTACTTATAACTATGGCTACACCTTC. The V call is TRBV20-1, the J call TRBJ1-2; unclear D gene. Germline lookup yields CDR1 DFQATT and CDR2 SNEGSKA (reference sequence). The CDR3 contains 11 residues. V lost 4 bases and J lost 1, with 4 bases in between.